Presented here are 25 T cell receptor beta chains from one specimen sequenced in a study of T cells expressing NK-cell markers. Reprocessing the 5' RACE reads, TCRdb reports a single entry for every CDR3 protein and omits DNA. The sample's table shows about 380,000 distinct CDR3 sequences. Sequencing was carried out using blood T cells: a sorted CD56 or NKG2C T cell subset, CD4+ or CD8+ T cells, or bulk PBMC T cells (not recorded which). The source of these receptors is a man aged 18 to 69 in good health.

The chain employs TRBV5-3 and TRBJ1-5; the TCRdb call, TRBD1, lacks DNA for checking. TRBV5-3 carries the ORF label, with uncertain function. The CDR3 consists of 18 residues. CDR3 in amino acids: CARSFRDRGFDSNQPQHF.

The rearrangement joins TRBV20-1 to TRBJ2-3. Germline assignment: CDR1 DFQATT and CDR2 SNEGSKA (reference sequence). This CDR3 contains 15 residues. The CDR3 region is CSARDQVRWTDTQYF.

The chain carries TRBV23-1 and TRBJ2-5. TRBV23-1 is reported as an ORF; its role is uncertain. CDR3 length: 13 amino acids. CDR3 protein: CASSPTGNETQYF.

The chain combines TRBV2 with TRBJ2-5. The V gene's germline CDR1 is SNHLY and CDR2 FYNNEI. CDR3 length equals 12 residues. The CDR3 reads CASSDWDATQYF.

This sequence joins TRBV4-2 and TRBJ2-4; TCRdb's D gene call, TRBD2, goes unchecked for lack of DNA. The germline V gene encodes CDR1 LGHNA and CDR2 YNFKEQ. The CDR3 is 15 residues long. CDR3 region: CASSQDLAGRDIQYF.

The chain joins TRBV6-2 or TRBV6-3 to TRBJ2-2; the TCRdb D gene call, TRBD2, has no DNA to confirm it. The germline gives CDR1 MNHEY, CDR2 SVGEGT. The CDR3 length is 20 residues. Here the CDR3 reads CASSYSILAGGRKNTGELFF.

The V and J genes are TRBV19 and TRBJ2-7; TCRdb gives TRBD1 as the D gene, but with no DNA this cannot be confirmed. CDR1 and CDR2 (germline): LNHDA, SQIVND (reference sequence). This CDR3 comprises 15 residues. CDR3 amino acids: CASSPRGTGNFEQYF.

The genes are TRBV7-8 and TRBJ2-1. Germline V lookup: CDR1 SGHVS, CDR2 FQNEAQ. This CDR3 spans 14 amino acids. The CDR3 region is CASSLRTHYNEQFF.

The chain employs TRBV19 and TRBJ2-1; TCRdb names TRBD2, which stays unverified in the absence of DNA. The CDR3 extends over 17 amino acids. Germline assignment: CDR1 LNHDA and CDR2 SQIVND (reference sequence). CDR3 region: CASRGTSGGTFYNEQFF.

The rearrangement links TRBV18 to TRBJ2-2; TCRdb names TRBD2, which stays unverified in the absence of DNA. This CDR3 has 13 amino acids. Germline V gene lookup returns CDR1 KGHSH and CDR2 LQKENI. The CDR3 sequence is CATAGANTGELFF.

The V call is TRBV20-1, the J call TRBJ2-1. CDR1 is DFQATT, CDR2 SNEGSKA, per germline (reference sequence). CDR3 length: 13 amino acids. The CDR3: CSAKGPGRVEQFF.

V usage is TRBV6-5 and J usage is TRBJ2-7. The CDR3 is 15 residues long. Germline CDR1 is MNHEY and CDR2 is SVGAGI. The CDR3 reads CASSYRAGDLYEQYF.

The chain has TRBV12-3 or TRBV12-4 and TRBJ2-2. This CDR3 is built from 15 residues. The chain's CDR3 is CASSYGRQNTGELFF.

The chain has TRBV5-1 and TRBJ2-5; TCRdb indicates TRBD1, and absent DNA this call remains unverified. Per the germline V gene, CDR1 is SGHRS and CDR2 is YFSETQ. The CDR3 has 16 amino acids. CDR3 residues: CASSRRGTGRQETQYF.

The chain combines TRBV12-3 or TRBV12-4 with TRBJ2-1; TCRdb indicates TRBD2, and absent DNA this call remains unverified. CDR3 size: 17 residues. CDR3 sequence reads: CASSLGSSGLKYNEQFF.

The rearrangement links TRBV12-3 or TRBV12-4 to TRBJ2-5; TCRdb selects TRBD1, and the lack of DNA leaves this call unchecked. The CDR3 consists of 12 residues. CDR3 sequence reads: CASRGDALMLDF.

This chain uses TRBV7-2 with TRBJ1-5; TCRdb picks TRBD1, but there is no DNA to check that call. The CDR3 totals 17 residues. Germline loops: CDR1 SGHTA, CDR2 FQGNSA. The CDR3 loop reads CASSSPFRDPLNQPQHF.

The V call is TRBV12-3 or TRBV12-4, the J call TRBJ1-5. The CDR3 totals 13 residues. The CDR3 protein is CASRFRTHQPQHF.

This sequence joins TRBV14 and TRBJ2-5. CDR3 size: 13 residues. Germline CDR1 SGHDN, CDR2 FVKESK. The CDR3 is CASSQELVETQYF.

The V call is TRBV20-1, the J call TRBJ2-3; TCRdb indicates TRBD1, and absent DNA this call remains unverified. This CDR3 contains 11 residues. Germline V gives CDR1 DFQATT, CDR2 SNEGSKA (reference sequence). This CDR3 is CSATDRDTQYF.

The rearrangement links TRBV29-1 to TRBJ2-1; TCRdb picks TRBD1, but there is no DNA to check that call. This CDR3 region has 13 residues. Germline values: CDR1 SQVTM, CDR2 ANQGSEA. CDR3 sequence reads: CSVEVDRSNEQFF.

The chain's CDR3 is CASSLSGRAEETQYF. The chain joins TRBV27 to TRBJ2-5; there is no DNA to check the TCRdb D call of TRBD2. Germline CDR1 MNHEY, CDR2 SMNVEV (reference sequence). This CDR3 region has 15 residues.

The J gene is TRBJ1-1, the V gene TRBV7-3; checking the TCRdb D call of TRBD1 is not possible without DNA. Germline V gene sequence: CDR1 SGHTA, CDR2 FQGTGA. The length of the CDR3 is 13 residues. CDR3 residues: CASSTDRDTEAFF.

The chain uses TRBV5-1 and TRBJ2-7; TCRdb's D gene call, TRBD1, goes unchecked for lack of DNA. CDR3 length equals 15 residues. The germline V gene has CDR1 SGHRS and CDR2 YFSETQ. CDR3 sequence reads: CASSQTGGVRNEQYF.

The V and J genes are TRBV6-5 and TRBJ2-5. Germline lookup yields CDR1 MNHEY and CDR2 SVGAGI. This CDR3 spans 16 amino acids. CDR3 loop: CASSYKRGARQETQYF.